The 29 T cell receptor beta chains below were found in one sample sequenced in a study of T cell changes during pregnancy in multiple sclerosis. Profiling relied on immunoSEQ multiplex PCR, and the TCRdb table lists in-frame clones only, not all of them. The sample carries over 45,000 clones, around 91% recorded once. The sequences come from peripheral blood, collected after pregnancy. The receptors were gathered from a female donor with multiple sclerosis, enrolled in a pregnancy study.

This chain links TRBV6-1 with TRBJ1-2; 7 bases agree with TRBD1. V dropped 2 bases and J dropped 0; count of bases not matched to a gene: 6. This CDR3 comprises 16 residues. The germline gives CDR1 MNHNS, CDR2 SASEGT. The CDR3 region is CASSENRGRPNYGYTF. The CDR3 coding sequence is TGTGCCAGCAGTGAAAACAGGGGAAGGCCTAACTATGGCTACACCTTC.

The genes are TRBV10-3 and TRBJ1-1; D is uncertain. Trimming cost V 2 bases and J 0 bases, with 13 bases left between them. CDR1 is ENHRY, CDR2 SYGVKD, per germline. The CDR3 covers 16 residues. The CDR3 is CAISEEIGSMNTEAFF. CDR3 nucleotide sequence: TGTGCCATCAGTGAGGAAATCGGGAGCATGAACACTGAAGCTTTCTTT.

This clone appeared a single time. The gene calls are TRBV2 and TRBJ1-4; 10 bases agree with TRBD1. After removal of 4 bases from V and 8 bases from J, the junction contained 10 bases not matched to a gene. CDR1 is SNHLY, CDR2 FYNNEI, per germline. CDR3 length: 16 residues. Written as DNA, the CDR3 is TGTGCCAGCAGTGCCTATCAGACAGGGGGCGAGGAAAAACTGTTTTTT. It codes for CASSAYQTGGEEKLFF.

The rearrangement links TRBV5-8 to TRBJ1-4; 9 bases fit TRBD1. CDR1 is SGHTS, CDR2 YDEGEE, per germline. There are 15 residues in the CDR3. Unmatched junction bases numbered 9, after V lost 4 bases and J lost 8 bases. CDR3 region: CASSLPGQGNEKLFF. The CDR3 nucleotides are TGTGCCAGCAGCCTGCCGGGACAGGGTAACGAAAAACTGTTTTTT.

CDR3 loop: CASSHLTGNPPSYEQYF. The DNA for the CDR3 is TGTGCCAGCAGCCACTTAACAGGGAACCCCCCTTCCTACGAGCAGTACTTC. The J gene is TRBJ2-7, the V gene TRBV14, with D perhaps matching TRBD1 (6 bases). V lost 3 bases and J lost 1, with 19 bases in between. This CDR3 contains 17 residues. The germline V gene has CDR1 SGHDN and CDR2 FVKESK.

This clone was found once. The chain combines TRBV5-5 with TRBJ2-7, with 10 nucleotides matching TRBD1. CDR3 size: 14 residues. With 7 bases clipped from V and 3 bases from J, the junction kept 7 bases outside the gene matches. CDR1 and CDR2 from the germline V gene are SGHKS and YYEKEE (reference sequence). CDR3 nucleotides: TGTGCCAGCTGCCTCCGGGACAGGGGCTACGAGCAGTACTTC. Translation gives CASCLRDRGYEQYF.

In its sample, this clone was seen a few times. V and J are TRBV7-9 and TRBJ2-3, with TRBD1 matching 7 bases. J was trimmed by 4 bases and V by 2 bases; bases with no gene match: 6. The V gene's germline CDR1 is SEHNR and CDR2 FQNEAQ (reference sequence). The CDR3 consists of 15 residues. The CDR3 loop reads CASSLNPRGPDTQYF. The CDR3 DNA follows: TGTGCCAGCAGCTTAAATCCTAGGGGGCCAGATACGCAGTATTTT. The complete variable domain, with remaining parts taken from reference TRBV7-9 and TRBJ2-3, reads DTGVSQNPRHKITKRGQNVTFRCDPISEHNRLYWYRQTLGQGPEFLTYFQNEAQLEKSRLLSDRFSAERPKGSFSTLEIQRTEQGDSAMYLCASSLNPRGPDTQYFGPGTRLTVL.

The V gene is TRBV28, the J gene TRBJ1-1, with TRBD1 as a possible D gene (6 bases). Trimming removed 5 bases from V and 4 bases from J, with 14 bases in between. The CDR3 has 14 amino acids. CDR1 is MDHEN and CDR2 is SYDVKM in the germline V gene. The CDR3 bases are TGTGCCAGCAGTACACAGGGAGGGGGCACTGAAGCTTTCTTT. This gives the protein CASSTQGGGTEAFF.

The chain joins TRBV7-9 to TRBJ1-5; D is undetermined. V lost 2 bases and J 6 bases, leaving 8 bases between the germline ends. This CDR3 comprises 13 residues. Germline V gives CDR1 SEHNR, CDR2 FQNEAQ (reference sequence). CDR3 region: CASSLTESQPQHF. The CDR3 bases are TGTGCCAGCAGCTTAACTGAGAGTCAGCCCCAGCATTTT.

V is TRBV4-1 and J is TRBJ2-5; weak D call: TRBD2 (6 bases). Germline CDR1 reads MGHRA; CDR2 reads YSYEKL. The V end was cut by 4 bases, the J end by 1 base, with 22 bases between. This CDR3 spans 18 amino acids. The CDR3 coding sequence is TGCGCCAGCAGCCGAAATCCCGGGGGTAACTTTCTCCAAGAGACCCAGTACTTC. It codes for CASSRNPGGNFLQETQYF.

The gene calls are TRBV15 and TRBJ2-6; D not resolved. The CDR3 extends over 12 amino acids. In germline, CDR1 is LNHNV, CDR2 YYDKDF (reference sequence). V was clipped by 4 bases and J by 5 bases, with 3 bases between them. Here the CDR3 reads CATSTRANVLTF. The CDR3 DNA reads as TGTGCCACCAGCACTAGGGCCAACGTCCTGACTTTC.

Here the CDR3 reads CASSVKGDTEAFF. CDR3 sequence (DNA): TGTGCCAGCAGCGTAAAGGGGGACACTGAAGCTTTCTTT. This chain uses TRBV7-2 with TRBJ1-1, with D maybe TRBD1 (6 bases). This CDR3 comprises 13 residues. Germline V gives CDR1 SGHTA, CDR2 FQGNSA. Trimming took 5 bases from V and 3 from J, leaving 10 bases between them. Supplemented by reference TRBV7-2 and TRBJ1-1, the full variable domain reads GAGVSQSPSNKVTEKGKDVELRCDPISGHTALYWYRQSLGQGLEFLIYFQGNSAPDKSGLPSDRFSAERTGGSVSTLTIQRTQQEDSAVYLCASSVKGDTEAFFGQGTRLTVV.

The chain combines TRBV2 with TRBJ2-5; a possible D gene is TRBD1 (6 bases). The CDR3 contains 14 residues. The germline V gene has CDR1 SNHLY and CDR2 FYNNEI. Trimming removed 6 bases at V and 4 bases at J, with 15 bases between. CDR3 sequence reads: CASSGTGSPETQYF. Here the CDR3 DNA reads TGTGCCAGCAGCGGAACAGGGTCCCCAGAGACCCAGTACTTC.

The V call is TRBV2, the J call TRBJ1-1, with D possibly being TRBD1 (5 bases). The germline CDR1 and CDR2 sequences are SNHLY and FYNNEI. Trimming removed 6 bases from V and 0 bases from J, with 8 bases in between. The CDR3 contains 13 residues. The CDR3 coding sequence is TGTGCCAGCAGCCTACAGGTGAACACTGAAGCTTTCTTT. Amino acids: CASSLQVNTEAFF.

This clone has just a few counts. The rearrangement uses TRBV5-1 and TRBJ2-1, with 10 bases matching TRBD1. The CDR3 sequence is 13 residues long. V lost 4 bases, J lost 6 bases, and 1 base stayed unmatched. Germline CDR1 and CDR2: SGHRS and YFSETQ. CDR3 sequence (DNA): TGCGCCAGCAGCAGGACAGGGGGCAATGAGCAGTTCTTC. Protein product: CASSRTGGNEQFF.

V gene TRBV30 combines with J gene TRBJ2-1; 7 bases are a match to TRBD1. The CDR3 consists of 15 residues. With 0 bases clipped from V and 2 bases from J, the junction kept 4 bases outside the gene matches. Germline V gives CDR1 GTSNPN, CDR2 SVGIG (reference sequence). CDR3 protein: CAWSVLGQTYNEQFF. In nucleotides, the CDR3 is TGTGCCTGGAGTGTACTGGGACAGACCTACAATGAGCAGTTCTTC.

V is TRBV5-1 and J is TRBJ2-2, with D maybe TRBD1 (6 bases). The CDR3 is made up of 14 amino acids. The germline CDR1 and CDR2 sequences are SGHRS and YFSETQ. Trimming removed 2 bases from V and 5 bases from J, with 10 bases in between. DNA for the CDR3: TGCGCCAGCAGCTTCGGGACAAAGACCGGGGAGCTGTTTTTT. It is translated as CASSFGTKTGELFF.

The chain combines TRBV7-2 with TRBJ2-5; no firm D call. CDR1 SGHTA and CDR2 FQGNSA come from the germline V gene. With 3 bases removed from V and 5 bases from J, the gap between germline ends came to 4 bases. This CDR3 is built from 11 residues. The CDR3, as DNA: TGTGCCAGCAGCTTTTATGAGACCCAGTACTTC. Protein: CASSFYETQYF.

The rearrangement links TRBV6-6 to TRBJ1-5, with D possibly TRBD1 on 6 matching bases. V shed 0 bases and J shed 8 bases, with 11 bases lying between them. The CDR3 length is 14 residues. Germline CDR1 is MNHNY and CDR2 is SVGAGI (reference sequence). The CDR3 spells CASSYSRGGEPQHF. The CDR3 DNA reads TGTGCCAGCAGTTACTCGAGGGGGGGCGAGCCCCAGCATTTT.

This clone was found once. This chain links TRBV19 with TRBJ2-1; D is possibly TRBD1 (6 bases). This CDR3 region has 16 residues. V was trimmed by 4 bases and J by 4 bases, leaving 17 bases between them. In germline, CDR1 is LNHDA, CDR2 SQIVND (reference sequence). CDR3 amino acids: CASSKGSGGAYNEQFF. The CDR3 bases are TGTGCCAGTAGTAAAGGATCTGGGGGCGCGTACAATGAGCAGTTCTTC.

This clone was detected only once. V gene TRBV4-2 combines with J gene TRBJ1-6; D remains ambiguous. The germline V gene has CDR1 LGHNA and CDR2 YNFKEQ. The CDR3 totals 16 residues. V lost 1 base and J 1 base, leaving 8 bases between the germline ends. The CDR3, as DNA: TGTGCCAGCAGCCAAGCAGTTGCATCCTATAATTCACCCCTCCACTTT. Its protein product is CASSQAVASYNSPLHF.

This sequence joins TRBV30 and TRBJ1-1; the match to TRBD1 covers 10 bases. V was pared by 5 bases and J by 3 bases, with 3 bases of the junction left unmatched. Germline V gene sequence: CDR1 GTSNPN, CDR2 SVGIG (reference sequence). CDR3 length equals 13 residues. This chain's CDR3 is CAWGQGGDTEAFF. CDR3 nucleotide sequence: TGTGCCTGGGGACAGGGGGGGGACACTGAAGCTTTCTTT.

The chain recombines TRBV18 with TRBJ2-2; 8 nucleotides align to TRBD1. The CDR3 is 15 residues long. After removal of 5 bases from V and 11 bases from J, the junction contained 13 bases not matched to a gene. Per germline, CDR1 KGHSH and CDR2 LQKENI. CDR3 in amino acids: CASSTSTGTGRELFF. The CDR3 coding sequence is TGTGCCAGCTCAACAAGTACCGGGACAGGTCGAGAGCTGTTTTTT.

The chain employs TRBV6-1 and TRBJ2-2; 11 bases align to TRBD1. CDR1 and CDR2 (germline): MNHNS, SASEGT. The CDR3 spans 16 residues. Unmatched junction bases numbered 3, after V lost 2 bases and J lost 4 bases. CDR3 region: CASSEMDRGLTGELFF. The DNA of the CDR3 is TGTGCCAGCAGTGAAATGGACAGGGGGCTCACCGGGGAGCTGTTTTTT.

The chain employs TRBV9 and TRBJ2-7; D gene unclear. Trimming stripped 1 base from V and 2 bases from J, with 10 bases between. CDR3 size: 14 residues. The germline gives CDR1 SGDLS, CDR2 YYNGEE. The CDR3 sequence is CASSVFPGPYEQYF. CDR3 coding DNA: TGTGCCAGCAGCGTATTTCCCGGTCCCTACGAGCAGTACTTC.

The gene calls are TRBV7-2 and TRBJ2-3, with D maybe TRBD2 (7 bases). The ends were cut back, 3 bases at V and 2 bases at J, with 9 bases in the middle. CDR3 size: 14 residues. Germline lookup yields CDR1 SGHTA and CDR2 FQGNSA. CDR3 protein: CASSFAGATDTQYF. Here the CDR3 DNA reads TGTGCCAGCAGCTTTGCGGGGGCCACAGATACGCAGTATTTT.

The chain uses TRBV4-3 and TRBJ2-7, with a tentative D call TRBD1 (5 bases). Germline loops: CDR1 LGHNA, CDR2 YSLEER. V lost 0 bases and J lost 7, with 13 bases in between. The CDR3 runs to 14 residues. In nucleotides, the CDR3 is TGCGCCAGCAGCCAAGATATGGGGCGCCGGGAGCAGTACTTC. Residues: CASSQDMGRREQYF.

V usage is TRBV4-1 and J usage is TRBJ2-7, with TRBD1 matching 9 bases. Germline CDR1 MGHRA, CDR2 YSYEKL. This CDR3 comprises 17 residues. The V and J ends lost 2 bases and 3 bases, in that order; junction bases with no gene match: 11. The CDR3 DNA follows: TGCGCCAGCAGCCAATCCTCCGGGACAGGGTCAATCTACGAGCAGTACTTC. It codes for CASSQSSGTGSIYEQYF.

The count of this clone is one. This rearrangement joins TRBV5-1 to TRBJ2-7; no firm D call. CDR1 is SGHRS and CDR2 is YFSETQ in the germline V gene. Trimming took off 0 bases at V and 4 bases at J, with 8 bases between the two ends. The CDR3 sequence is 13 residues long. The CDR3 DNA is TGCGCCAGCAGCTTGGGAGAGTTATACGAGCAGTACTTC. This gives the protein CASSLGELYEQYF.